One and the same sample provided the 23 T cell receptor beta chains below, sequenced in a study of blood T cell repertoires in COVID-19 (dated by TCRdb to about 2020). The library was built by means of the immunoSEQ multiplex PCR assay. The clones in this table, taken by TCRdb from immuneACCESS, are in-frame only. Not every clone is retained; where verified, under half of the shortfall comes from an unresolved V gene, and the cause of the rest is unknown. The sample yields 85,000 to 120,000 clones; about 79% were counted once. The ten top clones hold more than 5.5% of the sample. Input material: peripheral blood. These receptor sequences come from a man older than 75 with COVID-19, enrolled during active disease.

Here the CDR3 DNA reads TGTGCCAGCAGTCCCCGGGTAAACTATGGCTACACCTTC. Translation gives CASSPRVNYGYTF. V is TRBV6-5 and J is TRBJ1-2; D is uncertain. The CDR3 contains 13 residues. Germline V gene lookup returns CDR1 MNHEY and CDR2 SVGAGI. V was pared by 5 bases and J by 2 bases, with 9 bases between.

J is TRBJ2-7 and V is TRBV27; weak D call: TRBD2 (5 bases). The germline V and J ends were trimmed by 3 bases and 6 bases, with 6 bases remaining between them. Germline V gives CDR1 MNHEY, CDR2 SMNVEV (reference sequence). The CDR3 has 11 amino acids. In nucleotides, the CDR3 is TGTGCCAGCAGTTTTGGGAGCGAGCAGTACTTC. Translated: CASSFGSEQYF.

This clone was detected once. This chain uses TRBV19 with TRBJ2-7; weak D call: TRBD2 (5 bases). V was cut by 3 bases and J by 6 bases, with 15 bases left in between. CDR3 length: 14 amino acids. Germline lookup yields CDR1 LNHDA and CDR2 SQIVND (reference sequence). The CDR3 here is CASSMNGNPLEQYF. CDR3 DNA sequence: TGTGCCAGTAGTATGAACGGGAACCCCCTCGAGCAGTACTTC.

V gene TRBV10-1 combines with J gene TRBJ2-5; D is undetermined. V lost 2 bases, J lost 1 base, and 8 bases lay in between. The CDR3 loop spans 14 amino acids. From germline, CDR1 is WNHNN and CDR2 SYGVQD (reference sequence). For the CDR3, the DNA is TGCGCCAGCAGTGAGAGAACAGCCCAAGAGACCCAGTACTTC. Protein: CASSERTAQETQYF.

V is TRBV7-2 and J is TRBJ2-5; D not resolved. Trimming shortened V by 5 bases and J by 4 bases, and 11 bases separated the two germline ends. CDR3 length: 13 residues. Per germline, CDR1 SGHTA and CDR2 FQGNSA. CDR3 DNA sequence: TGTGCCAGCAGCCCTAGGAAGGTAGAGACCCAGTACTTC. Its translation: CASSPRKVETQYF.

The CDR3: CASSFTGYEQYF. DNA for the CDR3: TGCGCCAGCAGCTTTACGGGCTACGAGCAGTACTTC. This chain links TRBV5-1 with TRBJ2-7, with D hard to call. Germline CDR1 and CDR2: SGHRS and YFSETQ. The V and J ends lost 2 bases and 3 bases respectively, with 6 bases between them. The length of the CDR3 is 12 residues.

This chain joins TRBV11-2 and TRBJ1-3, with TRBD1 matching 9 bases. This CDR3 spans 18 amino acids. Germline trimming cut 4 bases from V and 0 bases from J; bases unmatched to any gene: 10. CDR1 is SGHAT, CDR2 FQNNGV, per germline. CDR3: CASSSRGGTGPSGNTIYF. The CDR3 DNA follows: TGTGCCAGCAGCTCCCGGGGAGGGACAGGGCCCTCTGGAAACACCATATATTTT.

V and J are TRBV28 and TRBJ1-5; D might be TRBD1 (5 bases). V gave up 3 bases and J gave up 2 bases, with 8 bases separating them. The CDR3 is made up of 14 amino acids. Germline V gene sequence: CDR1 MDHEN, CDR2 SYDVKM. The CDR3 nucleotides are TGTGCCAGCAGTTTGGGGGGTCGCAATCAGCCCCAGCATTTT. This sequence encodes CASSLGGRNQPQHF. Filled out from reference TRBV28 and TRBJ1-5, the complete variable domain reads DVKVTQSSRYLVKRTGEKVFLECVQDMDHENMFWYRQDPGLGLRLIYFSYDVKMKEKGDIPEGYSVSREKKERFSLILESASTNQTSMYLCASSLGGRNQPQHFGDGTRLSIL.

The V gene is TRBV7-3, the J gene TRBJ2-2, with D perhaps matching TRBD1 (5 bases). Between the trimmed V and J ends, which lost 3 bases and 0 bases, there was a span of 8 bases. The germline gives CDR1 SGHTA, CDR2 FQGTGA. CDR3 length: 15 amino acids. Written as DNA, the CDR3 is TGTGCCAGCAGCTTCCAGGGATCGAACACCGGGGAGCTGTTTTTT. This encodes CASSFQGSNTGELFF.

The rearrangement joins TRBV6-5 to TRBJ1-4, with 9 bases lining up with TRBD1. Germline-derived CDR1 and CDR2 are MNHEY and SVGAGI. The CDR3 extends over 14 amino acids. The ends lost 5 bases at V and 5 bases at J; junction bases unmatched: 3. CDR3 nucleotide sequence: TGTGCCAGCAGTATAGGACAGGGGAATGAAAAACTGTTTTTT. Protein: CASSIGQGNEKLFF.

This sequence joins TRBV11-2 and TRBJ1-4; no clear D gene. Germline CDR1 is SGHAT and CDR2 is FQNNGV. The CDR3 consists of 15 residues. Trimming shortened V by 5 bases and J by 1 base, and 11 bases separated the two germline ends. The CDR3 DNA follows: TGTGCCAGCAGCCCTCCGGGAGGAACTAATGAAAAACTGTTTTTT. Translated: CASSPPGGTNEKLFF.

This chain uses TRBV21-1 with TRBJ2-5; the table's D call, TRBD1, has no DNA check behind it. TRBV21-1 is a pseudogene. The CDR3 totals 15 residues. The DNA of the CDR3 is TGTGCCAGCAGCAAAGAAAGGGACAAACAAGAGACCCAGTACTTC. Amino acids: CASSKERDKQETQYF.

V gene TRBV7-9 combines with J gene TRBJ1-5; no clear D. The CDR3 has 16 amino acids. Germline loops: CDR1 SEHNR, CDR2 FQNEAQ (reference sequence). Trimming took off 0 bases at V and 2 bases at J, with 11 bases between the two ends. CDR3 in amino acids: CASSLATGRGNQPQHF. The CDR3 nucleotides read TGTGCCAGCAGCTTAGCGACCGGGCGGGGCAATCAGCCCCAGCATTTT. Combining the CDR3 with reference TRBV7-9 and TRBJ1-5 gives the whole variable domain DTGVSQNPRHKITKRGQNVTFRCDPISEHNRLYWYRQTLGQGPEFLTYFQNEAQLEKSRLLSDRFSAERPKGSFSTLEIQRTEQGDSAMYLCASSLATGRGNQPQHFGDGTRLSIL.

V and J are TRBV5-8 and TRBJ2-3, with a possible D match to TRBD1 (6 bases). CDR1 SGHTS and CDR2 YDEGEE come from the germline V gene. The length of the CDR3 is 14 residues. Trimming left V 2 bases short and J 0 bases short, with 7 bases between. As DNA, the CDR3 is TGTGCCAGCAGCTTACAGGGTAGCACAGATACGCAGTATTTT. This codes for CASSLQGSTDTQYF. Full variable domain (rest looked up from reference TRBV5-8 and TRBJ2-3): EAGVTQSPTHLIKTRGQQATLRCSPISGHTSVYWYQQALGLGLQFLLWYDEGEERNRGNFPPRFSGRQFPNYSSELNVNALELEDSALYLCASSLQGSTDTQYFGPGTRLTVL.

The rearrangement uses TRBV10-3 and TRBJ2-2, with a weak D call TRBD2 (6 bases). The CDR3 sequence is 14 residues long. Looked up from germline, CDR1 is ENHRY and CDR2 is SYGVKD. Trimming pared 7 bases from V and 1 base from J, leaving 10 bases between. The CDR3 DNA follows: TGTGCCATCACCCCCGGGGGGAACACCGGGGAGCTGTTTTTT. Translated, it gives CAITPGGNTGELFF.

The gene calls are TRBV7-9 and TRBJ2-3; 9 bases are a match to TRBD2. The CDR3 is made up of 16 amino acids. Germline assignment: CDR1 SEHNR and CDR2 FQNEAQ (reference sequence). The J segment lost 2 bases and the V segment lost 5 bases, leaving 8 bases of the junction unmatched. The CDR3 region is CASSLTGTSPTDTQYF. Here the CDR3 DNA reads TGTGCCAGCAGCCTAACCGGGACTAGCCCCACAGATACGCAGTATTTT.

The V gene is TRBV27, the J gene TRBJ2-7, with 9 bases matching TRBD1. Germline CDR1 and CDR2: MNHEY and SMNVEV (reference sequence). Trimming cost V 3 bases and J 2 bases; bases outside gene matches: 5. CDR3 size: 15 residues. The CDR3 coding sequence is TGTGCCAGCAGTTTTGTTGGGACAGGGCCCTACGAGCAGTACTTC. Its protein product is CASSFVGTGPYEQYF.

In its sample, this clone was seen a few times. V is TRBV3-1 (or the pseudogene TRBV3-2) and J is TRBJ1-1; 7 bases agree with TRBD1. V lost 1 base to trimming and J lost 3 bases; unmatched junction nucleotides: 5. Germline values: CDR1 LGHDT, CDR2 YNNKEL (reference sequence). The CDR3 has 15 amino acids. The CDR3 DNA reads TGTGCCAGCAGCCAAGTCAGGGGGTCGTACACTGAAGCTTTCTTT. This codes for CASSQVRGSYTEAFF.

The rearrangement links TRBV10-1 to TRBJ1-1; D ambiguous. The germline V gene encodes CDR1 WNHNN and CDR2 SYGVQD (reference sequence). There are 13 residues in the CDR3. V was shortened by 0 bases and J by 5 bases, with 7 bases between the two germline ends. The CDR3 sequence is CASSESHKTEAFF. The CDR3 DNA follows: TGCGCCAGCAGTGAGTCTCACAAAACTGAAGCTTTCTTT.

A few counts support this clone. The V call is TRBV5-1, the J call TRBJ1-1, with TRBD1 matching over 7 bases. V trimming: 3 bases; J trimming: 4 bases; junction bases outside the gene matches: 6. CDR3 length equals 14 residues. Germline CDR1 reads SGHRS; CDR2 reads YFSETQ. The CDR3 DNA reads as TGCGCCAGCAGCTCCGGACAGGTTATCACTGAAGCTTTCTTT. Translated: CASSSGQVITEAFF.

The chain combines TRBV19 with TRBJ1-3; TRBD1 might be the D (5 bases). V gave up 8 bases and J gave up 4 bases, with 15 bases separating them. Per germline, CDR1 LNHDA and CDR2 SQIVND (reference sequence). This CDR3 comprises 14 residues. In DNA, the CDR3 is TGTGCCAGTGCGGCTGGAGGGGTAGGAAACACCATATATTTT. It translates to CASAAGGVGNTIYF.

The V gene is TRBV5-1, the J gene TRBJ2-3, with 14 nucleotides matching TRBD2. Trimming took 4 bases from V and 2 from J; bases not matched to a gene: 3. Germline-derived CDR1 and CDR2 are SGHRS and YFSETQ. The CDR3 spans 16 residues. CDR3 in DNA: TGCGCCAGCAGCGGGACTAGCGGGAGTATCACAGATACGCAGTATTTT. It translates to CASSGTSGSITDTQYF.

This chain links TRBV5-6 with TRBJ2-5, with D possibly matching TRBD2 (6 bases). Germline loops: CDR1 SGHDT, CDR2 YYEEEE. Deletions cut 0 bases from V and 0 bases from J, with 18 bases between. The CDR3 contains 18 residues. The DNA of the CDR3 is TGTGCCAGCAGCTTGGCCTGGGAGGTAGCGCAAGACCAAGAGACCCAGTACTTC. Translation: CASSLAWEVAQDQETQYF. Drawing the rest from reference TRBV5-6 and TRBJ2-5, the complete variable domain is DAGVTQSPTHLIKTRGQQVTLRCSPKSGHDTVSWYQQALGQGPQFIFQYYEEEERQRGNFPDRFSGHQFPNYSSELNVNALLLGDSALYLCASSLAWEVAQDQETQYFGPGTRLLVL.